The rows below give T cell receptor beta chains drawn from one sample of a study of blood T cell repertoires in COVID-19. Clones were read by immunoSEQ multiplex PCR, and TCRdb kept only the in-frame ones, dropping some. Among 200,000 to 250,000 clones listed, about 82% were seen once. Sequences were obtained from PBMCs or T cells enriched from blood (not recorded which). The receptors were sampled from a woman in her forties or fifties who had recovered from COVID-19. CDR3s include the opening cysteine and the closing phenylalanine or tryptophan. A D gene is named only where the DNA matches it firmly. Clone size is shown for a subset of rows, as once, few, many or a class of expanded clone.

V gene: TRBV7-8; clone size: few; D gene: TRBD1; CDR3 length: 14; J gene: TRBJ1-2; CDR3 protein: CASSIRGLNYGYTF; CDR3 DNA: TGTGCCAGCAGCATCAGGGGGCTTAACTATGGCTACACCTTC
V gene: TRBV6-4; clone size: few; D gene: TRBD1; CDR3 length: 13; J gene: TRBJ1-2; CDR3 protein: CASSATGGGGYTF; CDR3 DNA: TGTGCCAGCAGTGCAACAGGGGGCGGAGGCTACACCTTC
V gene: TRBV4-1; clone size: few; D gene: TRBD1; CDR3 length: 14; J gene: TRBJ1-2; CDR3 protein: CASSRERQGWDYTF; CDR3 DNA: TGCGCCAGCAGCCGAGAAAGACAGGGGTGGGACTACACCTTC
V gene: TRBV5-4; clone size: -; D gene: TRBD1; CDR3 length: 13; J gene: TRBJ2-1; CDR3 protein: CASSWGQGDEQFF; CDR3 DNA: TGTGCCAGCAGCTGGGGACAGGGGGATGAGCAGTTCTTC
V gene: TRBV11-3; clone size: -; D gene: -; CDR3 length: 14; J gene: TRBJ2-7; CDR3 protein: CASSLGGVRDEQYF; CDR3 DNA: TGTGCCAGCAGCTTAGGGGGCGTTAGGGACGAGCAGTACTTC
V gene: TRBV7-9; clone size: -; D gene: -; CDR3 length: 14; J gene: TRBJ1-1; CDR3 protein: CASSAPGGGTEAFF; CDR3 DNA: TGTGCCAGCAGCGCCCCTGGCGGGGGTACTGAAGCTTTCTTT
V gene: TRBV28; clone size: few; D gene: TRBD1; CDR3 length: 13; J gene: TRBJ1-6; CDR3 protein: CASRQGIGSPLHF; CDR3 DNA: TGTGCCAGTCGACAGGGGATTGGTTCACCCCTCCACTTT
V gene: TRBV19; clone size: -; D gene: -; CDR3 length: 15; J gene: TRBJ2-3; CDR3 protein: CASSRKDQGTDTQYF; CDR3 DNA: TGTGCCAGTAGTAGAAAGGACCAGGGGACAGATACGCAGTATTTT
V gene: TRBV7-7; clone size: -; D gene: TRBD2; CDR3 length: 17; J gene: TRBJ2-1; CDR3 protein: CASSLTSGLAGENEQFF; CDR3 DNA: TGTGCTAGCAGCTTAACTTCCGGACTAGCGGGGGAAAATGAGCAGTTCTTC
V gene: TRBV28; clone size: -; D gene: -; CDR3 length: 15; J gene: TRBJ1-3; CDR3 protein: CASLGRENTGNTIYF; CDR3 DNA: TGTGCCTCCTTGGGGCGGGAAAATACTGGAAACACCATATATTTT
V gene: TRBV15; clone size: once; D gene: TRBD2; CDR3 length: 16; J gene: TRBJ2-1; CDR3 protein: CATSRVGLAVYNEQFF; CDR3 DNA: TGTGCCACCAGCAGAGTAGGACTAGCGGTCTACAATGAGCAGTTCTTC
V gene: TRBV30; clone size: -; D gene: -; CDR3 length: 13; J gene: TRBJ2-7; CDR3 protein: CAWSEHPQYEQYF; CDR3 DNA: TGTGCCTGGAGTGAACATCCGCAGTACGAGCAGTACTTC
V gene: TRBV5-6; clone size: once; D gene: -; CDR3 length: 13; J gene: TRBJ2-7; CDR3 protein: CASSLDLIGEQYF; CDR3 DNA: TGTGCCAGCAGCTTGGACCTCATCGGGGAGCAGTACTTC
V gene: TRBV10-1; clone size: once; D gene: TRBD1; CDR3 length: 14; J gene: TRBJ2-7; CDR3 protein: CATTGTGDSYEQYF; CDR3 DNA: TGCGCCACCACCGGGACAGGGGACTCCTACGAGCAGTACTTC
V gene: TRBV5-1; clone size: -; D gene: -; CDR3 length: 14; J gene: TRBJ1-1; CDR3 protein: CASSLAGGRTEAFF; CDR3 DNA: TGCGCCAGCAGCTTGGCCGGGGGGCGGACTGAAGCTTTCTTT
V gene: TRBV2; clone size: -; D gene: TRBD1; CDR3 length: 15; J gene: TRBJ2-3; CDR3 protein: CASSPGGISTDTQYF; CDR3 DNA: TGTGCCAGCAGCCCAGGGGGCATTTCCACAGATACGCAGTATTTT
V gene: TRBV6-2/TRBV6-3; clone size: -; D gene: -; CDR3 length: 15; J gene: TRBJ1-1; CDR3 protein: CASSPFSRVNTEAFF; CDR3 DNA: TGTGCCAGCAGCCCTTTTAGTCGGGTGAACACTGAAGCTTTCTTT
V gene: TRBV5-4; clone size: -; D gene: -; CDR3 length: 12; J gene: TRBJ1-2; CDR3 protein: CASSFPGLGYTF; CDR3 DNA: TGTGCCAGCAGCTTTCCAGGGCTGGGCTACACCTTC
V gene: TRBV5-5; clone size: -; D gene: TRBD1; CDR3 length: 19; J gene: TRBJ1-6; CDR3 protein: CASSLFPTGGSSYNSPLHF; CDR3 DNA: TGTGCCAGCAGCCTCTTTCCGACAGGGGGTAGCTCCTATAATTCACCCCTCCACTTT
V gene: TRBV19; clone size: -; D gene: -; CDR3 length: 11; J gene: TRBJ2-7; CDR3 protein: CASSMGPEQYF; CDR3 DNA: TGTGCCAGTAGTATGGGGCCAGAGCAGTACTTC
V gene: TRBV12-5; clone size: few; D gene: TRBD1; CDR3 length: 15; J gene: TRBJ2-2; CDR3 protein: CASGFDRGPTGELFF; CDR3 DNA: TGTGCTAGTGGTTTCGACAGGGGCCCTACCGGGGAGCTGTTTTTT
V gene: TRBV20-1; clone size: once; D gene: -; CDR3 length: 11; J gene: TRBJ2-7; CDR3 protein: CSATPVEEQYF; CDR3 DNA: TGCAGTGCAACCCCTGTAGAGGAGCAGTACTTC
V gene: TRBV5-5; clone size: -; D gene: -; CDR3 length: 14; J gene: TRBJ1-2; CDR3 protein: CASSLTRDTYGYTF; CDR3 DNA: TGTGCCAGCAGCCTGACCCGGGACACCTATGGCTACACCTTC